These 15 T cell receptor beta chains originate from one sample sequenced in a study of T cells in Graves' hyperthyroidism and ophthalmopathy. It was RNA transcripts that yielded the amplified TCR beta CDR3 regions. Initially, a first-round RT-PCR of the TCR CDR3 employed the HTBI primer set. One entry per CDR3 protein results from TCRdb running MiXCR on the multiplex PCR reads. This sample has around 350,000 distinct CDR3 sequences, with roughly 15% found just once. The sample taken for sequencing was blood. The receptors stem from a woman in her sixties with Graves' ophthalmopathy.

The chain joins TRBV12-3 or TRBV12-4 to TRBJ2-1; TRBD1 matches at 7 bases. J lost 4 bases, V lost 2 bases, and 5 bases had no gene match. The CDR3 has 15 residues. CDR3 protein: CASSLSQGVYNEQFF. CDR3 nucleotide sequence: TGTGCCAGCAGTTTAAGCCAGGGGGTTTACAATGAGCAGTTCTTC.

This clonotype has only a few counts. The CDR3 nucleotides read TGTGCCAGTACCGTAACCCCACAGGGCGACACTGAAGCTTTCTTT. It translates to CASTVTPQGDTEAFF. The chain links TRBV19 to TRBJ1-1; weak D call: TRBD1 (6 bases). The CDR3 extends over 15 amino acids. V was clipped by 7 bases and J by 3 bases, with 18 bases between them. Germline V CDR1 and CDR2: LNHDA, SQIVND (reference sequence).

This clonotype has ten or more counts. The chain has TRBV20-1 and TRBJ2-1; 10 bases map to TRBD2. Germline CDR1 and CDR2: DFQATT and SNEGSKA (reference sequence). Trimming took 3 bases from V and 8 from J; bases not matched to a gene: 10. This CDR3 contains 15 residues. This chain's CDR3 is CSASTLAGAGDEQFF. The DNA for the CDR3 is TGCAGTGCTAGCACCCTAGCGGGAGCGGGCGATGAGCAGTTCTTC.

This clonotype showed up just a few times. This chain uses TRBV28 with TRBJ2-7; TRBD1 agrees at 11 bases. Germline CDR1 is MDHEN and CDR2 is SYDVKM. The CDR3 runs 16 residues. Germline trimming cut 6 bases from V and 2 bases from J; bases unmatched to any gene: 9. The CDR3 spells CASRAKDRGPPYEQYF. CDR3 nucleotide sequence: TGTGCCAGCAGGGCTAAGGACAGGGGGCCACCCTACGAGCAGTACTTC.

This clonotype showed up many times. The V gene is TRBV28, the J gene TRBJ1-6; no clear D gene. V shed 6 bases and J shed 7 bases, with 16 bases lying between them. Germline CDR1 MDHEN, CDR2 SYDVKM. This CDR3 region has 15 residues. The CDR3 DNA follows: TGTGCCAGCAGCTCCCCCGAGGGCGGGAATTCACCCCTCCACTTT. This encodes CASSSPEGGNSPLHF.

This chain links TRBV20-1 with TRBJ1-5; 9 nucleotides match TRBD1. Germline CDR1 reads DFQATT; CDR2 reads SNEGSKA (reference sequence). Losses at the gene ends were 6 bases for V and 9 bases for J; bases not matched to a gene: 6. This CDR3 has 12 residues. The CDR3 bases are TGCAGTGCAACCGGGACAGGGAGGCCCCAGCATTTT. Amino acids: CSATGTGRPQHF.

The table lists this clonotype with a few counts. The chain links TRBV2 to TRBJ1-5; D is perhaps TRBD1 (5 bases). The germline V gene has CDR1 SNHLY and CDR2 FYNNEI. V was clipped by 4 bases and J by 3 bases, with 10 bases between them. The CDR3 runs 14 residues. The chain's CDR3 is CASSGGLDNQPQHF. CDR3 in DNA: TGTGCCAGCAGTGGGGGACTGGACAATCAGCCCCAGCATTTT.

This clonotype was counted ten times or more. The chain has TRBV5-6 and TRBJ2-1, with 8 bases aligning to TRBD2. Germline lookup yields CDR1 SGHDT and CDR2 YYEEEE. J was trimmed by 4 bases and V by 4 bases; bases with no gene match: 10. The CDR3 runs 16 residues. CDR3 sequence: CASSLKAGVRYNEQFF. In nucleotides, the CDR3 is TGTGCCAGCAGCCTAAAAGCGGGAGTAAGATACAATGAGCAGTTCTTC. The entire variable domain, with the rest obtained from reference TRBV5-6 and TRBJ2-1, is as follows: DAGVTQSPTHLIKTRGQQVTLRCSPKSGHDTVSWYQQALGQGPQFIFQYYEEEERQRGNFPDRFSGHQFPNYSSELNVNALLLGDSALYLCASSLKAGVRYNEQFFGPGTRLTVL.

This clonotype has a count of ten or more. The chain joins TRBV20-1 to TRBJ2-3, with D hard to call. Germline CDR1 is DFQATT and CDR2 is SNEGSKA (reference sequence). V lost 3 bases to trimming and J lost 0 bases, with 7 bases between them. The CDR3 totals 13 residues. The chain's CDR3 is CSARTDSTDTQYF. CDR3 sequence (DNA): TGCAGTGCTAGGACGGATAGCACAGATACGCAGTATTTT.

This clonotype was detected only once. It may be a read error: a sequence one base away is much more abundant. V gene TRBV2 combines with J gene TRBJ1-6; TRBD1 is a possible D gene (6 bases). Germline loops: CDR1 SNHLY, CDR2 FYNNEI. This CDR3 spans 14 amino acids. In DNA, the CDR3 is TGTGCCAGCACCCCCGGGACACATAATTCACTCCTCCACTTT. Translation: CASTPGTHNSLLHF.

CDR3 DNA sequence: TGCGCCAGCAGCACAAGCGTAACAGATACGCAGTATTTT. Protein: CASSTSVTDTQYF. This chain joins TRBV5-1 and TRBJ2-3; D is undetermined. The V and J ends lost 4 bases and 3 bases respectively, with 9 bases between them. This CDR3 has 13 residues. From germline, CDR1 is SGHRS and CDR2 YFSETQ.

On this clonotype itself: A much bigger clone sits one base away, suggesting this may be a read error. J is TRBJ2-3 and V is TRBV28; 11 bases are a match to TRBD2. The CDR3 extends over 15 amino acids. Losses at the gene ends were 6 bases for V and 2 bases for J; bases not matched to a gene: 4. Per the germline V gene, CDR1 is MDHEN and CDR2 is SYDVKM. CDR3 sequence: CASSILAGVTDTQYF. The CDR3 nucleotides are TGTGCCAGCAGCATACTAGCGGGAGTCACAGATACGCAGTATTTT.

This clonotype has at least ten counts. The CDR3 here is CASSLVRPPRIEQYF. The CDR3 bases are TGTGCCAGCAGCTTAGTTCGGCCGCCTCGGATCGAGCAGTACTTC. The chain couples TRBV11-2 to TRBJ2-7; the D is unclear. The V gene's germline CDR1 is SGHAT and CDR2 FQNNGV. Trimming stripped 1 base from V and 6 bases from J, with 16 bases between. CDR3 size: 15 residues.

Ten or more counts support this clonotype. In DNA, the CDR3 is TGTGCCAGCAGTGAAGCGCGGACAGACACAGATACGCAGTATTTT. Translation gives CASSEARTDTDTQYF. V is TRBV2 and J is TRBJ2-3; D may be TRBD1 (6 bases). CDR3 length: 15 residues. V was shortened by 0 bases and J by 2 bases, with 9 bases between the two germline ends. Germline CDR1 SNHLY, CDR2 FYNNEI.

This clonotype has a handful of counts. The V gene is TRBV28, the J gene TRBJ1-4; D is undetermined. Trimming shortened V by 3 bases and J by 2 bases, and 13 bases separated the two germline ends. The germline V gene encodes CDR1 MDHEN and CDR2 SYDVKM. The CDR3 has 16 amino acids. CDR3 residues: CASSFPRTATNEKLFF. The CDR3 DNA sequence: TGTGCCAGCAGTTTTCCCCGAACAGCTACTAATGAAAAACTGTTTTTT. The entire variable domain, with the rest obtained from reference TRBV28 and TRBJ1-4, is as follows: DVKVTQSSRYLVKRTGEKVFLECVQDMDHENMFWYRQDPGLGLRLIYFSYDVKMKEKGDIPEGYSVSREKKERFSLILESASTNQTSMYLCASSFPRTATNEKLFFGSGTQLSVL.